This T cell receptor (beta chain) comes out of a study of Graves' ophthalmopathy and Graves' hyperthyroidism. The authors amplified TCR beta CDR3 regions, and they did so from RNA transcripts for repertoire sequencing. Second-round multiplex PCR came after a first-round RT-PCR that employed HTBI primers. TCRdb independently ran MiXCR on the multiplex PCR reads; one entry per CDR3 protein. The sample shows over 650,000 distinct CDR3 sequences, 35% to 45% of them seen only once. Germline V CDR1 and CDR2: SGHRS, YFSETQ. This CDR3 contains 14 residues. Study observations and caveats: The authors also found most expanded thyroid clonotypes above 0.001 frequency in blood.

To note about this clonotype: The antigen is not known. A read error may be the cause here, since a much bigger clone is one base away.

The TCR comes from an adult man with Graves' ophthalmopathy. The material sequenced was peripheral blood. The genes are TRBV5-1 and TRBJ1-2, with D perhaps matching TRBD1 (5 bases). In nucleotides, the CDR3 is TGTGCCGGCAGCTCGGGGGAACTCTCTCGCGGCTACACCTTC. Its protein product is CAGSSGELSRGYTF.